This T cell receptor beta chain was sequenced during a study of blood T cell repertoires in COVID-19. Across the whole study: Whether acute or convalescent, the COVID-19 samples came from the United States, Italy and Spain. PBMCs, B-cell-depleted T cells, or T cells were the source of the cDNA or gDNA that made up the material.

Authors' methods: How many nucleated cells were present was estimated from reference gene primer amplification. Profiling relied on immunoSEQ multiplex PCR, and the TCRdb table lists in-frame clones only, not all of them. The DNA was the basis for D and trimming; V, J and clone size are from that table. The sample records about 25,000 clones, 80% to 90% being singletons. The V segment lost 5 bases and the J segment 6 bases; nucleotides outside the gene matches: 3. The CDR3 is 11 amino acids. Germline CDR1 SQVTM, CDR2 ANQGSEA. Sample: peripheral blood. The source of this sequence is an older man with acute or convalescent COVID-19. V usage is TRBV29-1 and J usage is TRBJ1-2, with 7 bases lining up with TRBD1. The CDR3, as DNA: TGCAGCGTTCAAGGGGGCAATGGCTACACCTTC. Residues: CSVQGGNGYTF.